The 31 T cell receptor beta chains below were found in one sample sequenced in a study of blood T cells in healthy people across ages. The authors ran a second PCR of 7 to 11 cycles using a sample-barcoded 5' primer and a J-beta primer mix. TCRdb reprocessed the 5' RACE reads with MiXCR, giving one entry per CDR3 protein. The table records 850,000 or so distinct CDR3 sequences, more than 25% of them present only once. The sequenced material came from blood. The receptors shown here come from a woman older than 75 in good health.

The J gene is TRBJ1-1, the V gene TRBV9, with D perhaps matching TRBD1 (6 bases). The CDR3 spans 17 residues. Trimming took 4 bases from V and 1 from J, leaving 20 bases between them. Germline loops: CDR1 SGDLS, CDR2 YYNGEE. CDR3 DNA sequence: TGTGCCAGCAGCCCTGGGGGGGCTTTTCCCCCGAACACTGAAGCTTTCTTT. This encodes CASSPGGAFPPNTEAFF.

Comment on this clonotype: Possible read error: a much larger clone is one base away. The chain combines TRBV3-1 with TRBJ2-5; tentatively, D is TRBD1 or TRBD2 (6 bases each). The ends were cut back, 5 bases at V and 11 bases at J, with 24 bases in the middle. The CDR3 is 15 amino acids. Germline CDR1 reads LGHDT; CDR2 reads YNNKEL (reference sequence). DNA of the CDR3: TGTGCCAGCAGCATAAGGAGGGGGGCTTCCAATGAGCAGTACTTC. Its translation: CASSIRRGASNEQYF.

This clonotype was counted a few times. Germline and junction disagree at one end, which may indicate a read error. The chain links TRBV7-9 to TRBJ1-4, with a possible D match to TRBD1 (5 bases). Germline CDR1 and CDR2: SEHNR and FQNEAQ (reference sequence). CDR3 length equals 14 residues. This chain's CDR3 is CASSLAGDYEELFF. The CDR3 coding sequence is TGTGCCAGCAGCTTAGCAGGGGATTATGAAGAACTGTTTTTT.

The sample holds many counts of this clonotype. The genes are TRBV20-1 and TRBJ2-6; D gene uncertain. In germline, CDR1 is DFQATT, CDR2 SNEGSKA (reference sequence). V lost 3 bases and J 0 bases, leaving 6 bases between the germline ends. The CDR3 contains 14 residues. In nucleotides, the CDR3 is TGCAGTGCTAGTCCAGCCTCTGGGGCCAACGTCCTGACTTTC. It codes for CSASPASGANVLTF.

A note on this clonotype: This could be a read error, since a much larger clone is one nucleotide away. This chain joins TRBV5-1 and TRBJ2-1, with D unresolved. Germline CDR1 is SGHRS and CDR2 is YFSETQ. The CDR3 loop spans 16 amino acids. Written as DNA, the CDR3 is TGCGCCAGCAGCTTGGATCCGAGTAGCTCCTACAATGGGCAGTTCTTC. Residues: CASSLDPSSSYNGQFF.

The table lists this clonotype with many counts. The rearrangement joins TRBV7-2 to TRBJ2-1; 9 bases agree with TRBD2. The trim removed 4 bases at V and 4 bases at J, leaving 8 bases unmatched. Germline values: CDR1 SGHTA, CDR2 FQGNSA. CDR3 length: 16 amino acids. CDR3 amino acids: CASSSALAGRYNEQFF. CDR3 coding DNA: TGTGCCAGCAGCTCCGCCCTAGCGGGGAGATACAATGAGCAGTTCTTC.

This clonotype was counted at least ten times. This chain joins TRBV7-9 and TRBJ2-7; tentatively, D is TRBD1 (6 bases). Trimming removed 5 bases at V and 7 bases at J, with 15 bases between. CDR3 length: 13 residues. The germline gives CDR1 SEHNR, CDR2 FQNEAQ (reference sequence). The CDR3 sequence: CASSLRSGTEQYF. CDR3 in DNA: TGTGCCAGCAGCCTAAGATCCGGGACAGAGCAGTACTTC.

On this clonotype itself: A read error may be the cause here, since a much bigger clone is one base away. This sequence joins TRBV20-1 and TRBJ1-6, with D possibly matching TRBD1 (5 bases). This CDR3 is 14 amino acids long. Germline V lookup: CDR1 DFQATT, CDR2 SNEGSKA (reference sequence). V lost 3 bases and J 11 bases, leaving 17 bases between the germline ends. The CDR3 here is CSARAGGTRPPLHF. CDR3 nucleotides: TGCAGTGCTAGGGCGGGGGGAACGCGTCCACCCCTCCACTTT.

This clonotype was picked up many times. V usage is TRBV5-1 and J usage is TRBJ1-2; 8 nucleotides line up with TRBD1. Losses at the gene ends were 4 bases for V and 8 bases for J; bases not matched to a gene: 7. Germline V lookup: CDR1 SGHRS, CDR2 YFSETQ. CDR3 length equals 13 residues. CDR3 in DNA: TGCGCCAGCAGCATAGGGACAGGCGGCGGCTACACCTTC. Translating it yields CASSIGTGGGYTF.

This clonotype was seen ten or more times. The CDR3 here is CASSYSGSQETQYF. CDR3 DNA sequence: TGTGCCAGCAGTTACTCGGGCAGCCAAGAGACCCAGTACTTC. The V and J genes are TRBV6-6 and TRBJ2-5; D unclear. Looked up from germline, CDR1 is MNHNY and CDR2 is SVGAGI (reference sequence). This CDR3 has 14 amino acids. The V gene lost 0 bases and the J gene lost 1 base, with 6 bases spanning the gap.

This chain joins TRBV20-1 and TRBJ2-7; 9 nucleotides line up with TRBD2. CDR1 is DFQATT, CDR2 SNEGSKA, per germline (reference sequence). The junction had 12 bases not matched to a gene; V was cut back by 6 bases and J by 3 bases. The CDR3 length is 15 residues. The CDR3 DNA follows: TGCAGTGCGATTAGGGGGAGGCGGGGGGGCTACGAGCAGTACTTC. Translation gives CSAIRGRRGGYEQYF.

This clonotype was observed a handful of times. A much larger clone lies one base from this, so it may be a read error. The genes are TRBV11-2 and TRBJ2-3; perhaps TRBD2 as D (5 bases). V lost 3 bases, J lost 2 bases, and 12 bases lay in between. From germline, CDR1 is SGHAT and CDR2 FQNNGV. There are 15 residues in the CDR3. CDR3 sequence: CASSLGARHTDTQYF. The CDR3 DNA sequence: TGTGCCAGCAGCTTGGGAGCGAGGCACACAGATACGCAGTATTTT.

This clonotype was seen more than once but under ten times. This clone may be a read error of a much larger clone one base away. The chain joins TRBV7-2 to TRBJ2-4; 8 bases line up with TRBD1. Germline assignment: CDR1 SGHTA and CDR2 FQGNSA. V gave up 5 bases and J gave up 13 bases; unmatched junction bases: 10. CDR3 length: 13 residues. CDR3 protein: CASSPDRADEQYF. The CDR3 DNA reads as TGTGCCAGCAGCCCGGACAGGGCCGATGAGCAGTACTTC.

This clonotype was detected many times. The V gene is TRBV7-7, the J gene TRBJ2-5; 9 bases fit TRBD2. There are 16 residues in the CDR3. Germline V gene lookup returns CDR1 SSHAT and CDR2 FNYEAQ (reference sequence). CDR3 sequence: CPSSPGWRGGKETQYF. CDR3 bases: TGTCCTAGCAGCCCCGGCTGGCGGGGGGGTAAGGAGACCCAGTACTTC.

This clonotype was observed at least ten times. The chain has TRBV24-1 and TRBJ2-5; TRBD2 might be the D (7 bases). Trimming removed 5 bases from V and 3 bases from J, with 15 bases in between. CDR1 KGHDR and CDR2 SFDVKD come from the germline V gene. The CDR3 is made up of 15 amino acids. CDR3 coding DNA: TGTGCCACCAGTGGGGGGGGGGCCAGAGAAGAGACCCAGTACTTC. Its translation is CATSGGGAREETQYF.

This clonotype came up many times. The chain links TRBV29-1 to TRBJ1-2, with 8 bases identical to TRBD1. The CDR3 spans 14 residues. The germline V gene has CDR1 SQVTM and CDR2 ANQGSEA. V lost 0 bases and J lost 6; bases outside the gene matches: 6. CDR3 in DNA: TGCAGCGTTGAAGATTTCAGGGGGCGGAATGGCTACACCTTC. As protein: CSVEDFRGRNGYTF.

Regarding this clonotype: A much larger clone differs from this one at a single base, so this may be a read error. The chain links TRBV6-2 or TRBV6-3 to TRBJ2-7; 7 nucleotides match TRBD2. The CDR3 covers 16 residues. Germline CDR1 MNHEY, CDR2 SVGEGT. CDR3 protein: CTSSAPGLAAPYEQYF. CDR3 bases: TGTACCAGCAGTGCCCCGGGGCTAGCGGCACCCTACGAGCAGTACTTC.

This clonotype was seen a handful of times. One end of the junction is discordant with germline, which a read error may explain. This sequence joins TRBV5-1 and TRBJ2-5, with D uncertain. Germline V gene sequence: CDR1 SGHRS, CDR2 YFSETQ. This CDR3 has 11 amino acids. The CDR3 DNA reads TGCGCCGGCAGGTCGGGAGAGACCCAGTACTTC. Its translation: CAGRSGETQYF.

In this sample, this clonotype turned up many times. This chain's CDR3 is CASSEGGLSQFF. The DNA for the CDR3 is TGCGCCAGCAGCGAAGGGGGTCTTTCCCAGTTCTTC. The V call is TRBV5-1, the J call TRBJ2-1; TRBD1 might be the D (6 bases). Germline CDR1 SGHRS, CDR2 YFSETQ. Trimming left V 4 bases short and J 13 bases short, with 15 bases between. This CDR3 has 12 amino acids.

The V gene is TRBV20-1, the J gene TRBJ1-5, with 10 bases that match TRBD1. Germline V CDR1 and CDR2: DFQATT, SNEGSKA (reference sequence). Losses at the gene ends were 5 bases for V and 5 bases for J; bases not matched to a gene: 9. The CDR3 loop spans 15 amino acids. The CDR3 sequence is CSASWTGGGYQPQHF. The CDR3 bases are TGCAGTGCTTCCTGGACAGGGGGAGGGTATCAGCCCCAGCATTTT.

The rearrangement links TRBV29-1 to TRBJ2-1; possibly TRBD2 for D (5 bases). Germline lookup yields CDR1 SQVTM and CDR2 ANQGSEA. Trimming removed 5 bases from V and 0 bases from J, with 8 bases in between. This CDR3 comprises 13 residues. CDR3 protein: CSVSGSSYNEQFF. CDR3 nucleotide sequence: TGCAGCGTTAGCGGAAGCTCCTACAATGAGCAGTTCTTC.

Notes on this clonotype: This may be a read error: a much more frequent sequence differs by one nucleotide. The rearrangement links TRBV24-1 to TRBJ2-5, with 11 bases that match TRBD2. J gave up 11 bases and V 7 bases, and 14 bases lay outside the gene matches. The CDR3 has 15 amino acids. CDR1 is KGHDR, CDR2 SFDVKD, per germline. In nucleotides, the CDR3 is TGTGCCACCAGGAATAGCGGGGGGGTTTACAATGAGCAGTACTTC. It encodes CATRNSGGVYNEQYF.

V and J are TRBV11-3 and TRBJ2-1; 8 bases agree with TRBD2. This CDR3 region has 17 residues. V lost 6 bases, J lost 6 bases, and 16 bases stayed unmatched. Germline lookup yields CDR1 SGHNT and CDR2 YENEEA. CDR3 protein: CASSLGRGDQKSNEQFF. In DNA, the CDR3 is TGTGCCAGCAGTTTGGGGCGGGGGGACCAAAAATCCAATGAGCAGTTCTTC.

A few counts support this clonotype. This rearrangement joins TRBV20-1 to TRBJ1-5; TRBD1 is a possible D gene (5 bases). Germline assignment: CDR1 DFQATT and CDR2 SNEGSKA (reference sequence). The CDR3 contains 14 residues. The V end lost 3 bases, the J end lost 1 base, and 10 bases lay between the germline ends. This chain's CDR3 is CSASDRRSNQPQHF. DNA of the CDR3: TGCAGTGCTAGTGACAGACGAAGCAATCAGCCCCAGCATTTT.

This clonotype was seen only a few times. This chain's CDR3 is CSATRDMRMNTEAFF. CDR3 sequence (DNA): TGCAGTGCTACCCGGGACATGAGGATGAACACTGAAGCTTTCTTT. V and J are TRBV20-1 and TRBJ1-1; maybe TRBD1 (6 bases). V was shortened by 4 bases and J by 0 bases, with 15 bases between the two germline ends. This CDR3 contains 15 residues. The germline V gene encodes CDR1 DFQATT and CDR2 SNEGSKA (reference sequence).

In this sample, this clonotype turned up a few times. The CDR3 region is CASSPDRADYGYTF. CDR3 nucleotides: TGTGCCAGTAGTCCGGACAGGGCGGACTATGGCTACACCTTC. V and J are TRBV19 and TRBJ1-2, with TRBD1 identical over 8 bases. J was trimmed by 3 bases and V by 5 bases; bases with no gene match: 5. Germline CDR1 reads LNHDA; CDR2 reads SQIVND (reference sequence). This CDR3 has 14 amino acids.

This clonotype was observed at least ten times. The chain carries TRBV7-2 and TRBJ2-3; TRBD1 might be the D (6 bases). The ends were cut back, 3 bases at V and 1 base at J, with 11 bases in the middle. The length of the CDR3 is 15 residues. Germline CDR1 is SGHTA and CDR2 is FQGNSA. The CDR3 coding sequence is TGTGCCAGCAGCTTGGGGACACCGGGCACAGATACGCAGTATTTT. Translated, it gives CASSLGTPGTDTQYF.

This clonotype was seen ten or more times. CDR3 DNA sequence: TGTGCCAGCAGCTTAGCCCCAAAGGGACAGGGAAACTATGGCTACACCTTC. It encodes CASSLAPKGQGNYGYTF. The gene calls are TRBV7-9 and TRBJ1-2; 9 nucleotides agree with TRBD1. The trim removed 0 bases at V and 2 bases at J, leaving 7 bases unmatched. Germline V gene sequence: CDR1 SEHNR, CDR2 FQNEAQ (reference sequence). CDR3 length equals 17 residues.

This clonotype was seen ten or more times. J is TRBJ2-1 and V is TRBV7-2; D tentatively reads TRBD1 or TRBD2 (5 bases each). V dropped 3 bases and J dropped 10 bases, with 19 bases sitting between them. The CDR3 loop spans 15 amino acids. Germline V gives CDR1 SGHTA, CDR2 FQGNSA. The CDR3 loop reads CASSFSRGLSREQFF. CDR3 bases: TGTGCCAGCAGCTTCTCGAGGGGCCTATCCCGGGAGCAGTTCTTC.

This clonotype was recorded a few times. An end of the junction differs from the germline gene, which may be a read error. The chain recombines TRBV6-1 with TRBJ1-6; 9 nucleotides match TRBD1. Germline lookup yields CDR1 MNHNS and CDR2 SASEGT. The CDR3 runs to 14 residues. CDR3 nucleotides: TGTGCCAGCAGTGAGGGACAGGGCAAATCACCCTTCCACTTT. The encoded protein is CASSEGQGKSPFHF.

Turning to this clonotype: At one boundary the junction diverges from the germline segment, which might be a read error. The V call is TRBV27, the J call TRBJ2-7; 7 nucleotides match TRBD1. The germline V gene encodes CDR1 MNHEY and CDR2 SMNVEV (reference sequence). The CDR3 length is 14 residues. As DNA, the CDR3 is TGTGCCAGCGGTTTCCCCGACAGGGCGCAAGAGCAGTACTTC. Translated: CASGFPDRAQEQYF.